This T cell receptor (beta chain) comes out of a study of T cells after yellow fever vaccination. Study-level findings and limits: Among all clonotypes, a small share was observed in both CD4 and CD8 compartments.

A 5'RACE template-switching step, the method used to make TCR cDNA, added a universal primer site and UMIs. TCRdb analysed the 5' RACE reads with MiXCR anew, one entry per CDR3 protein. The sample gives around 360,000 distinct CDR3 sequences, 9.5% to 13% of which show up once; less than 20% is in the top ten. Worth noting for this clonotype: What it binds is unknown.

The sequenced sample was PBMCs, obtained on the day of the first yellow fever vaccination. This TCR derives from a man younger than 30 who received the YFV17D yellow fever vaccine.

The CDR3 spells CASRRSFDTGELFF. As DNA, the CDR3 is TGTGCCAGCAGGCGGAGTTTCGACACCGGGGAGCTGTTTTTT. V usage is TRBV6-1 and J usage is TRBJ2-2; D is uncertain. The CDR3 covers 14 residues. Germline lookup yields CDR1 MNHNS and CDR2 SASEGT. Trimming left V 6 bases short and J 3 bases short, with 11 bases between.